This entry lists 5 T cell receptor beta chains sequenced from one sample in a study of CD8 T cells in Susac syndrome. cDNA came from about 0.5 to 1 ug RNA primed by random hexamers. TCRdb reprocessed the immunoSEQ multiplex PCR reads via MiXCR and lists one record per CDR3 protein. The sample includes about 140,000 distinct CDR3 sequences, 94% seen only once; the top ten take 0.075% to 0.09%. The sample comprised CD4+ T cells from PBMCs. These receptors all stem from a human donor in good health.

This rearrangement joins TRBV3-1 to TRBJ2-3; the match to TRBD1 covers 7 bases. With V trimmed by 1 base and J by 0 bases, 7 bases remained unmatched. CDR3 length: 17 residues. Germline CDR1 reads LGHDT; CDR2 reads YNNKEL (reference sequence). In nucleotides, the CDR3 is TGTGCCAGCAGCCAAGCGGGACAGCCAGCAAGCACAGATACGCAGTATTTT. Translating gives CASSQAGQPASTDTQYF.

V and J are TRBV9 and TRBJ2-2; 8 bases are shared with TRBD2. The germline CDR1 and CDR2 sequences are SGDLS and YYNGEE. With 4 bases clipped from V and 10 bases from J, the junction kept 18 bases outside the gene matches. There are 17 residues in the CDR3. The CDR3 sequence is CASSLPRGSGNVVELFF. In DNA form, the CDR3 reads TGTGCCAGCAGCCTCCCCCGGGGTAGCGGGAACGTTGTGGAGCTGTTTTTT.

The CDR3 reads CSAGQGAGPYEQYF. The CDR3 DNA follows: TGCAGTGCGGGACAGGGGGCCGGGCCCTACGAGCAGTACTTC. This rearrangement joins TRBV20-1 to TRBJ2-7; 12 bases are a match to TRBD1. Trimming took 6 bases from V and 2 from J; bases not matched to a gene: 5. CDR1 is DFQATT, CDR2 SNEGSKA, per germline (reference sequence). The CDR3 runs to 14 residues.

The CDR3 sequence is CASSLTGYTGELFF. CDR3 sequence (DNA): TGTGCCAGCAGCTTAACGGGCTACACCGGGGAGCTGTTTTTT. This chain joins TRBV7-3 and TRBJ2-2; D is ambiguous. Looked up from germline, CDR1 is SGHTA and CDR2 is FQGTGA. V dropped 0 bases and J dropped 3 bases, with 5 bases sitting between them. This CDR3 is 14 amino acids long.

The sample holds one count of this clonotype. The chain has TRBV2 and TRBJ1-2; D uncertain. Trimming shortened V by 1 base and J by 4 bases, and 4 bases separated the two germline ends. The CDR3 has 12 residues. The V gene's germline CDR1 is SNHLY and CDR2 FYNNEI. The CDR3 loop is CASSEGSYGYTF. Written as DNA, the CDR3 is TGTGCCAGCAGTGAAGGGTCCTATGGCTACACCTTC.